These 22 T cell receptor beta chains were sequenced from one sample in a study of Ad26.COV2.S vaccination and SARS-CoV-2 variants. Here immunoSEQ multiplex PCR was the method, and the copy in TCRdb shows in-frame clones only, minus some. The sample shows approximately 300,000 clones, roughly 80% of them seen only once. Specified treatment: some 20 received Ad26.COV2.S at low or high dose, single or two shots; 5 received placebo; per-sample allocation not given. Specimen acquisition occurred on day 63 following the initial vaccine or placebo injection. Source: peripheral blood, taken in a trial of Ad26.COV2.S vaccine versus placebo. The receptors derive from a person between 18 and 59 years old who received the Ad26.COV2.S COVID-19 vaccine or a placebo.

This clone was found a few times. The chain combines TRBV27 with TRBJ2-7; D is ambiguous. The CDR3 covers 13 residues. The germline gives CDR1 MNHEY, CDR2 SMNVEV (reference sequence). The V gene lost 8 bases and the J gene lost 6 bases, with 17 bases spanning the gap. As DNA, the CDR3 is TGTGCCAGCCGACTCACCAGCAGCCTCGAGCAGTACTTC. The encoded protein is CASRLTSSLEQYF.

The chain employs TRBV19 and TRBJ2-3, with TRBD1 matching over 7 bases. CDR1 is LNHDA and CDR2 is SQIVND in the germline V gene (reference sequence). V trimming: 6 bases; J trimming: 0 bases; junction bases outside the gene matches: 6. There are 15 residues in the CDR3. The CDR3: CASSPGTASTDTQYF. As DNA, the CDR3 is TGTGCCAGTAGCCCTGGGACAGCCAGCACAGATACGCAGTATTTT. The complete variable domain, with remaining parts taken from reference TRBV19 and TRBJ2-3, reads DGGITQSPKYLFRKEGQNVTLSCEQNLNHDAMYWYRQDPGQGLRLIYYSQIVNDFQKGDIAEGYSVSREKKESFPLTVTSAQKNPTAFYLCASSPGTASTDTQYFGPGTRLTVL.

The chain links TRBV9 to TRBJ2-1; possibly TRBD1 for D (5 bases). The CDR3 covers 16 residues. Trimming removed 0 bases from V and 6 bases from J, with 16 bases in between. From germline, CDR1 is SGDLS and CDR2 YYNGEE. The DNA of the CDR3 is TGTGCCAGCAGCGTAGAAAGGGGCGGCTCAGGCAATGAGCAGTTCTTC. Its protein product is CASSVERGGSGNEQFF.

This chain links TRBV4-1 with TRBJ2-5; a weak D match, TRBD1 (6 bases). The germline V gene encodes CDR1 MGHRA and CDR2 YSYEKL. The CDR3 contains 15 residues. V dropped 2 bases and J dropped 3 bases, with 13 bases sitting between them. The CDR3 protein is CASSQSDRLKETQYF. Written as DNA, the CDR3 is TGCGCCAGCAGCCAATCAGACAGGCTAAAAGAGACCCAGTACTTC.

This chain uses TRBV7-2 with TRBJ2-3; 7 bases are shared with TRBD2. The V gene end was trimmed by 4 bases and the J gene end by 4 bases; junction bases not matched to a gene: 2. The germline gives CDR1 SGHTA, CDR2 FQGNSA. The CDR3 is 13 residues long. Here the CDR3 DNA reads TGTGCCAGCAGCTCACGGGGGGCAGATACGCAGTATTTT. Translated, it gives CASSSRGADTQYF.

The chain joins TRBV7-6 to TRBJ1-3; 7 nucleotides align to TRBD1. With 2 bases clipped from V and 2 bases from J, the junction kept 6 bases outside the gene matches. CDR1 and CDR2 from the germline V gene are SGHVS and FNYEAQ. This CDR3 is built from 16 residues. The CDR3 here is CASSLSGTGAGNTIYF. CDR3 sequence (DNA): TGTGCCAGCAGCTTAAGTGGTACAGGGGCTGGAAACACCATATATTTT.

The CDR3 here is CAWSLRVGKETQYF. The CDR3 coding sequence is TGTGCCTGGAGCTTGCGGGTGGGGAAAGAGACCCAGTACTTC. The chain joins TRBV30 to TRBJ2-5; D is perhaps TRBD2 (5 bases). V gave up 3 bases and J gave up 3 bases, with 14 bases separating them. Per the germline V gene, CDR1 is GTSNPN and CDR2 is SVGIG (reference sequence). The CDR3 runs to 14 residues.

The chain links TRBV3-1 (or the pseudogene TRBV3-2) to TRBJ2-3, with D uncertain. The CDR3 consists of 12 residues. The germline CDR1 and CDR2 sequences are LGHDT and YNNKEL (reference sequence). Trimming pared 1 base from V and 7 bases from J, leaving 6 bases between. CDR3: CASSQVSNTQYF. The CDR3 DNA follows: TGTGCCAGCAGCCAAGTCTCAAATACGCAGTATTTT.

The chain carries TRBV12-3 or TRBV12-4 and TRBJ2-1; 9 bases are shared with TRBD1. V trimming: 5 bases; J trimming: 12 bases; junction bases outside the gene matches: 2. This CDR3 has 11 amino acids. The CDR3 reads CASSRTGAQFF. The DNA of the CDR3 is TGTGCCAGCAGTCGGACAGGGGCGCAGTTCTTC.

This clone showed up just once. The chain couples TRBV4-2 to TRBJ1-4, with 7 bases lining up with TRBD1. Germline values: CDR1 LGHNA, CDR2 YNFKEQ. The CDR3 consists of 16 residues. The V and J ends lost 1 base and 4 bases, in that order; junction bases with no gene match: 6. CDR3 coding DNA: TGTGCCAGCAGCCAAGTTCAGGGGGGGTTTAATGAAAAACTGTTTTTT. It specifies CASSQVQGGFNEKLFF.

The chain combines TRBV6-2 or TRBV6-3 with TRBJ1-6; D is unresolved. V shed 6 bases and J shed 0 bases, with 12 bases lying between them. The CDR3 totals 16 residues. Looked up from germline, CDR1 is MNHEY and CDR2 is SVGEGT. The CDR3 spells CASSPGYSSYNSPLHF. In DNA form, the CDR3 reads TGTGCCAGCAGCCCTGGCTACAGCTCCTATAATTCACCCCTCCACTTT.

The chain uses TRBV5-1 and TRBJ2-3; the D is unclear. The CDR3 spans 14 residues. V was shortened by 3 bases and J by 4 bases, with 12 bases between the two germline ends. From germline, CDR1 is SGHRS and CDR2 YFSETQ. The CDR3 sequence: CASSSQASSDTQYF. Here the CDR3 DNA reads TGCGCCAGCAGCTCCCAAGCCTCGTCAGATACGCAGTATTTT.

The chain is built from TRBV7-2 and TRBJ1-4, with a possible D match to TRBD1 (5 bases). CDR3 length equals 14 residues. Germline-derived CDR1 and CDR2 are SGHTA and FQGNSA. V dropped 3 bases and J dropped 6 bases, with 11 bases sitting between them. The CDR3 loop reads CASSFSGTYEKLFF. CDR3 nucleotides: TGTGCCAGCAGCTTCTCCGGGACCTATGAAAAACTGTTTTTT.

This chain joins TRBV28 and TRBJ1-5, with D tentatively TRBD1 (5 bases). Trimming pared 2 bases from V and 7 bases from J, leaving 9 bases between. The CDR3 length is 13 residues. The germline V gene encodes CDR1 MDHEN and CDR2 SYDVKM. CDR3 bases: TGTGCCAGCAGTTTAGGGGGAACCCAGCCCCAGCATTTT. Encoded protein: CASSLGGTQPQHF.

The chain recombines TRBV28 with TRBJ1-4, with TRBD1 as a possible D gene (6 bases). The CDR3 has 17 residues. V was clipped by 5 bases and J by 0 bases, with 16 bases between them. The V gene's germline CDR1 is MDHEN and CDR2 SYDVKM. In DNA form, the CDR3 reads TGTGCCAGCAGTCCAGGCTTACAGGGTTCAACTAATGAAAAACTGTTTTTT. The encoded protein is CASSPGLQGSTNEKLFF. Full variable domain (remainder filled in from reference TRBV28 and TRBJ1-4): DVKVTQSSRYLVKRTGEKVFLECVQDMDHENMFWYRQDPGLGLRLIYFSYDVKMKEKGDIPEGYSVSREKKERFSLILESASTNQTSMYLCASSPGLQGSTNEKLFFGSGTQLSVL.

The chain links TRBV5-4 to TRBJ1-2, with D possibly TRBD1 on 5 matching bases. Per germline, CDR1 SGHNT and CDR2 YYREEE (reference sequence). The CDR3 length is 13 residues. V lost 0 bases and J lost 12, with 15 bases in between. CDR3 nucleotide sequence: TGTGCCAGCAGCTTGGATGGTAAGGGGCAGGACACCTTC. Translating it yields CASSLDGKGQDTF.

The CDR3 sequence: CASSSGGTEAFF. CDR3 bases: TGTGCCAGCAGCTCAGGGGGCACTGAAGCTTTCTTT. V gene TRBV7-3 combines with J gene TRBJ1-1, with 7 bases lining up with TRBD1. CDR3 length: 12 residues. V trimming: 4 bases; J trimming: 4 bases; junction bases outside the gene matches: 0. The germline gives CDR1 SGHTA, CDR2 FQGTGA.

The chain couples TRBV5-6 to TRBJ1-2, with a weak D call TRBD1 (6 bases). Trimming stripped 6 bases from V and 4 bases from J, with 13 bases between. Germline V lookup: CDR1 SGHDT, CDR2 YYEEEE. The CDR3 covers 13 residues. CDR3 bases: TGTGCCAGCACCCGGGACACCTCCTATGGCTACACCTTC. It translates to CASTRDTSYGYTF. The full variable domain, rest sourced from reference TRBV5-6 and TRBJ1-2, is DAGVTQSPTHLIKTRGQQVTLRCSPKSGHDTVSWYQQALGQGPQFIFQYYEEEERQRGNFPDRFSGHQFPNYSSELNVNALLLGDSALYLCASTRDTSYGYTFGSGTRLTVV.

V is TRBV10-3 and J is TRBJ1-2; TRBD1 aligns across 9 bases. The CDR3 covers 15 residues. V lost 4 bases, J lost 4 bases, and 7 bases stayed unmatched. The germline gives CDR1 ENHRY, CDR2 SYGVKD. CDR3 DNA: TGTGCCATCAGTGGGGACAGGGACCTAATCTATGGCTACACCTTC. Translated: CAISGDRDLIYGYTF.

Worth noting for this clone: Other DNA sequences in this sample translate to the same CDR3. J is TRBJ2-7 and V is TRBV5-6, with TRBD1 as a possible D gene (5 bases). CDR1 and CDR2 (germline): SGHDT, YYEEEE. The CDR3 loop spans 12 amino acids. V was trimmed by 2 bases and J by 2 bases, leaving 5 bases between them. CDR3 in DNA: TGTGCCAGCAGCTTAGGGGCCTACGAGCAGTACTTC. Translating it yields CASSLGAYEQYF.

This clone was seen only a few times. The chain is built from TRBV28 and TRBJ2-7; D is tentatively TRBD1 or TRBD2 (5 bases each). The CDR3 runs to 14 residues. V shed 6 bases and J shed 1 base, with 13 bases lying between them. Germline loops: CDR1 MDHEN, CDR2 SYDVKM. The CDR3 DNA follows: TGTGCCAGCAGCCCCGGGGCGGTTTCCTACGAGCAGTACTTC. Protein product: CASSPGAVSYEQYF.

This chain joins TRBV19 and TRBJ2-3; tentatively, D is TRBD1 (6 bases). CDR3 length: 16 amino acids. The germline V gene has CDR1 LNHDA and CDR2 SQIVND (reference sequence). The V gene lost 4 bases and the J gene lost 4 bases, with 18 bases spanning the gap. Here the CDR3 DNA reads TGTGCCAGTAGTAGTGGACAGTTTATGACTCCAGATACGCAGTATTTT. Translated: CASSSGQFMTPDTQYF.